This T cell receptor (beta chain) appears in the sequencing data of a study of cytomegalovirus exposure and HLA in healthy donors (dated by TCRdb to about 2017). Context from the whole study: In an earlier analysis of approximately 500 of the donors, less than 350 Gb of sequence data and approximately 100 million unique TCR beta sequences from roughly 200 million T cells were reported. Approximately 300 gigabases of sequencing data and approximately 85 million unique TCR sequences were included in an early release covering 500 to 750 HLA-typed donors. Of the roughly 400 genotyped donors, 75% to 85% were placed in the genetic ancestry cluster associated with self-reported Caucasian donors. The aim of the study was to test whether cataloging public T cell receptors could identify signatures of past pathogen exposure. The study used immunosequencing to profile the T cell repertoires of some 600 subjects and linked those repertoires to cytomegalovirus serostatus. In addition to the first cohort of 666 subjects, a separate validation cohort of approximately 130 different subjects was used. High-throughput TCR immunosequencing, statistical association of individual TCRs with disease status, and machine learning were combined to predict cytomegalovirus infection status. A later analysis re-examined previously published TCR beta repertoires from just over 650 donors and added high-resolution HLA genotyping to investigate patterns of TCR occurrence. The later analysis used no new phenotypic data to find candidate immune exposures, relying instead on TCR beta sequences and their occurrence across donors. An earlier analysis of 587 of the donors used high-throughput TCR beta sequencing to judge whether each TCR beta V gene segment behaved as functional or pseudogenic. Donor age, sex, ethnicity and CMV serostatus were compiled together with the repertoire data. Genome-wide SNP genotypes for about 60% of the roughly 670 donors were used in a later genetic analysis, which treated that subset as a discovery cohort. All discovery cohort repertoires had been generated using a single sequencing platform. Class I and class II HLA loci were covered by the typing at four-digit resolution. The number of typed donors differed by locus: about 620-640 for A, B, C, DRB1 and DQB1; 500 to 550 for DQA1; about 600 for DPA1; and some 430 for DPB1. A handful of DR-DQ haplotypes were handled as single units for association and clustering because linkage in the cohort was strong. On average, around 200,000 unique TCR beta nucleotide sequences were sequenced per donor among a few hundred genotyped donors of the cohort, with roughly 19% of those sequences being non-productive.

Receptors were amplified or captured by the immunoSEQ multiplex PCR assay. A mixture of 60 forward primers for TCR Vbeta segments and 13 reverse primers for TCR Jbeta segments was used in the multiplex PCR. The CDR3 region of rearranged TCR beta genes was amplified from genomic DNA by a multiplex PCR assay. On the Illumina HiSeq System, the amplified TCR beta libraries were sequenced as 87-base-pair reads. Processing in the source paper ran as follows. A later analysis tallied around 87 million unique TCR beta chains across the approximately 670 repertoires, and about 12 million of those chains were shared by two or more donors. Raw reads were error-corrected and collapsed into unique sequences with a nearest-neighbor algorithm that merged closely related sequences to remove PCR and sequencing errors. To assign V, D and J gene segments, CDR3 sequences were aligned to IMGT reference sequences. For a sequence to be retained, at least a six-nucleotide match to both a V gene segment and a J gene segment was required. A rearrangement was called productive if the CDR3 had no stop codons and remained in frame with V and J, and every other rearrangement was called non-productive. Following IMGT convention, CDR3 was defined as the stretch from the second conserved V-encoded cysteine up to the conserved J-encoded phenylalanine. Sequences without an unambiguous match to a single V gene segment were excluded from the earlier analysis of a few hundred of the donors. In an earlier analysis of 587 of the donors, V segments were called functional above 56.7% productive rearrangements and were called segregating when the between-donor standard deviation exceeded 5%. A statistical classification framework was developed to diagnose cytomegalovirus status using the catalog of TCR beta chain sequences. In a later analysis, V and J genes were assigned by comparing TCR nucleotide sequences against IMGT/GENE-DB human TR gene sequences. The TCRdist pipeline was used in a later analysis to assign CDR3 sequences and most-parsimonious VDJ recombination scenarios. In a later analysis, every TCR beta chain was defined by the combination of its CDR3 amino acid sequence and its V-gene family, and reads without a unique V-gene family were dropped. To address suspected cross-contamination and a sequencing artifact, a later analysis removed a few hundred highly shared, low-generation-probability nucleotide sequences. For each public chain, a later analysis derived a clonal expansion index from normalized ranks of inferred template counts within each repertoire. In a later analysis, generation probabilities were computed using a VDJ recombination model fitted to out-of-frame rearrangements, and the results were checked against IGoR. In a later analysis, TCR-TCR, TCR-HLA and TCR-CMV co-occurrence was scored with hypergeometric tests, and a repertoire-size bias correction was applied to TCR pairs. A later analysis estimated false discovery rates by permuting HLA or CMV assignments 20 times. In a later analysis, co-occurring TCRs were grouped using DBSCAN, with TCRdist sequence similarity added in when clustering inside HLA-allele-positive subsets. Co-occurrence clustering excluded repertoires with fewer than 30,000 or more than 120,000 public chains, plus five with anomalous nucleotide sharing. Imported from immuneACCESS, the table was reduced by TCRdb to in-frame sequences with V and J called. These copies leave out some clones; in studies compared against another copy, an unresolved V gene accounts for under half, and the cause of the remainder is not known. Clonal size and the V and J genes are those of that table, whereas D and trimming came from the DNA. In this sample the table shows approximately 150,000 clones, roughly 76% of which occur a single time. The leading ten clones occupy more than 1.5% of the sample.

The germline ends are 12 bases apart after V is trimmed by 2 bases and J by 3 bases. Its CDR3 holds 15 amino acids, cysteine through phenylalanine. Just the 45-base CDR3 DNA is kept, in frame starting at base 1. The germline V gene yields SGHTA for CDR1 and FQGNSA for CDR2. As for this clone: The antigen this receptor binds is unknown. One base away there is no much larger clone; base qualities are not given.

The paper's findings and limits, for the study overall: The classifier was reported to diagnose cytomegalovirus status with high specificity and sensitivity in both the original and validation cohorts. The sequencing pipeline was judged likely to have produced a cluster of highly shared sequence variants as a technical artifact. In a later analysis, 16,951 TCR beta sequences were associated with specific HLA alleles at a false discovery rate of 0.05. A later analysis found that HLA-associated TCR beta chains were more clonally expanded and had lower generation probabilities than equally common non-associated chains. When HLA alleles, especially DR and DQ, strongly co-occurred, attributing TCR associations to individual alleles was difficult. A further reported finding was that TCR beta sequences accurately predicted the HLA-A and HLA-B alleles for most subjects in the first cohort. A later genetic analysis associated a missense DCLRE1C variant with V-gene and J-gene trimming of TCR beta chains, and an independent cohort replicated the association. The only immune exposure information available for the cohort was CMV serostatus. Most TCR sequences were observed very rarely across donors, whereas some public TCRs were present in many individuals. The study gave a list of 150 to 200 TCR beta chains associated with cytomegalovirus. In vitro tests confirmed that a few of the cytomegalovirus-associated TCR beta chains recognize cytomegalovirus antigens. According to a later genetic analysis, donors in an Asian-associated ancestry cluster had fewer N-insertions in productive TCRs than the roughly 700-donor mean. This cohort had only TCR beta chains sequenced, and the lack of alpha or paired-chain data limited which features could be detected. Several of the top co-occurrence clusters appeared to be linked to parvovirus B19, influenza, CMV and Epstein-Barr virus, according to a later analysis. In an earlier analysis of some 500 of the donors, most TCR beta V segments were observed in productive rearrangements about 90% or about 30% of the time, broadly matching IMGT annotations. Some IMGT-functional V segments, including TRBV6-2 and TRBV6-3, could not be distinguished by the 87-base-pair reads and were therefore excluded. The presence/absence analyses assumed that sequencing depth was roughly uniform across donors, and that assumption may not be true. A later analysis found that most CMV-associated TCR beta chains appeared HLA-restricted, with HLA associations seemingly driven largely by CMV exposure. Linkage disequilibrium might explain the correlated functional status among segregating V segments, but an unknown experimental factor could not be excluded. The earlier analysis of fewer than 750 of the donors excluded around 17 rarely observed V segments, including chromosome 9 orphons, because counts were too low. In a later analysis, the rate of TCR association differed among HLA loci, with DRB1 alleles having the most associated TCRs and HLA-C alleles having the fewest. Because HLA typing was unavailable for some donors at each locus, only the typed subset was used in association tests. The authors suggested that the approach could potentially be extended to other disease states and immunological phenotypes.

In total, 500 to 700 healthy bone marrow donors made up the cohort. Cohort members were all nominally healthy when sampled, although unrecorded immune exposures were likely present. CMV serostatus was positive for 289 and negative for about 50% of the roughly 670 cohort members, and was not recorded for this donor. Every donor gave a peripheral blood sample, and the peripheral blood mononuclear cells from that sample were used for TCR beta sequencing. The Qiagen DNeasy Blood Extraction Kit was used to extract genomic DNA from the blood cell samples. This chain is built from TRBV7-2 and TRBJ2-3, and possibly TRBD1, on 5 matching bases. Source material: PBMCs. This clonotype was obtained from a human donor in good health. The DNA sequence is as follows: TGTGCCAGCAGCTTAAGGGGCGGTCAAACAGATACGCAGTATTTT. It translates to CASSLRGGQTDTQYF. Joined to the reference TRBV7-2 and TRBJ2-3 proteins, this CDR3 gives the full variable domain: GAGVSQSPSNKVTEKGKDVELRCDPISGHTALYWYRQSLGQGLEFLIYFQGNSAPDKSGLPSDRFSAERTGGSVSTLTIQRTQQEDSAVYLCASSLRGGQTDTQYFGPGTRLTVL.